This T cell receptor (beta chain) comes out of a study of identical twins. This clonotype was picked up many times. TCRdb re-called the 5' RACE reads through MiXCR, storing one row per CDR3 protein. The profile shows some 710,000 distinct CDR3 sequences, around 6% of them singletons. The V gene's germline CDR1 is SQVTM and CDR2 ANQGSEA. CDR3 length equals 16 residues. With 7 bases removed from V and 0 bases from J, the gap between germline ends came to 19 bases. The chain employs TRBV29-1 and TRBJ2-1; maybe TRBD2 (7 bases). Material for sequencing was naive T cells sorted from blood. The receptor was isolated from a man aged 18 to 29 in good health. The CDR3 loop is CSATRGALSSYNEQFF. CDR3 coding DNA: TGCAGCGCAACCCGGGGGGCCCTTAGCTCCTACAATGAGCAGTTCTTC.